These T cell receptor beta chains were read from a single sample in a study of chemoradiotherapy in HPV16-positive cancers. The protocol was immunoSEQ multiplex PCR, while the TCRdb copy is restricted to in-frame clones and leaves out a portion. The sample lists approximately 12,000 clones; around 90% were seen once. This material was acquired from a patient who underwent chemoradiotherapy. Receptors originate from a human donor with HPV-associated anogenital cancer. CDR3s include the opening cysteine and the closing phenylalanine or tryptophan. A D gene is named only where the DNA matches it firmly. Only some rows state a clone size, as once, few, many or a class for expanded clones.

V	J	D	size	CDR3	DNA
TRBV19	TRBJ2-4	.	few	CASTQSRGGLAKNIQYF	TGTGCCAGTACTCAGAGCAGGGGCGGCCTAGCCAAAAACATTCAGTACTTC
TRBV5-6	TRBJ1-2	TRBD1	.	CASSPGDRGPSNYGYTF	TGTGCCAGCAGCCCGGGGGACAGGGGGCCATCTAACTATGGCTACACCTTC
TRBV19	TRBJ2-3	.	.	CASSIETGLGTDTQYF	TGTGCCAGTAGTATTGAAACTGGACTCGGCACAGATACGCAGTATTTT
TRBV7-2	TRBJ1-5	.	.	CASSLAGDGKAQHF	TGTGCCAGCAGCTTAGCAGGGGACGGCAAGGCCCAGCATTTT
TRBV5-4	TRBJ2-1	TRBD2	few	CASRIAGLGNEQFF	TGTGCCAGCAGAATAGCGGGACTGGGAAATGAGCAGTTCTTC
TRBV6-5	TRBJ2-1	TRBD2	.	CASSSLTSGSINEQFF	TGTGCCAGCAGTTCGCTAACTAGCGGGAGTATCAATGAGCAGTTCTTC
TRBV6-1	TRBJ1-5	.	.	CASSEAATSNQPQHF	TGTGCCAGCAGTGAAGCGGCCACTAGCAATCAGCCCCAGCATTTT
TRBV5-8	TRBJ1-6	.	.	CASSLVQGNSPLHF	TGTGCCAGCAGCTTGGTACAGGGTAATTCACCCCTCCACTTT
TRBV19	TRBJ1-1	.	.	CASSIGGLGTGCEAFF	TGTGCCAGTAGTATAGGTGGTTTGGGAACAGGGTGTGAAGCTTTCTTT
TRBV5-1	TRBJ2-7	.	once	CASRSTGPIYEQYF	TGCGCCAGCCGCTCCACCGGGCCGATCTACGAGCAGTACTTC
TRBV5-6	TRBJ1-1	.	.	CASSFRTIGAFF	TGTGCCAGCAGCTTTAGGACCATAGGTGCTTTCTTT
TRBV30	TRBJ2-7	TRBD1	.	CAWSARGRGQGTVREQYF	TGTGCCTGGAGTGCCCGCGGAAGGGGACAGGGAACCGTTCGCGAGCAGTACTTC
TRBV2	TRBJ1-4	TRBD1	.	CASSESDRGQTKLFF	TGTGCCAGCAGTGAATCGGACAGGGGACAAACAAAACTGTTTTTT
TRBV27	TRBJ2-7	.	.	CASSIRAYYEQYF	TGTGCCAGCTCTATCCGGGCCTATTACGAGCAGTACTTC
TRBV10-2	TRBJ1-2	TRBD1	.	CASRPRDSLLYGYTF	TGCGCCAGCAGACCCCGGGACAGCCTCCTCTATGGCTACACCTTC
TRBV27	TRBJ1-2	.	once	CASSLKGDYGYTF	TGTGCCAGCAGTTTGAAGGGAGACTATGGCTACACCTTC
TRBV6-1	TRBJ1-4	TRBD1	.	CASSWDREKLFF	TGTGCCAGCAGTTGGGACAGAGAGAAACTGTTTTTT
TRBV5-1	TRBJ1-6	.	.	CASSPGPNGFSPLHF	TGCGCCAGCAGCCCAGGACCCAACGGCTTTTCACCCCTCCACTTT
TRBV5-1	TRBJ2-4	.	.	CASSLEPNVPTKNIQYF	TGCGCCAGCAGCTTGGAGCCCAACGTGCCCACCAAAAACATTCAGTACTTC
TRBV25-1	TRBJ1-3	.	few	CASSESQGFTGNTIYF	TGTGCCAGCAGTGAATCCCAGGGGTTTACTGGAAACACCATATATTTT
TRBV27	TRBJ1-1	.	.	CASSLSFGGGTEAFF	TGTGCCAGCAGTTTATCCTTCGGGGGTGGCACTGAAGCTTTCTTT
TRBV27	TRBJ1-1	TRBD1	.	CASKLDRGRDTEAFF	TGTGCCAGCAAACTTGACAGGGGGCGGGACACTGAAGCTTTCTTT
TRBV5-1	TRBJ2-1	.	.	CASSPALLASEQFF	TGCGCCAGCAGCCCAGCCCTCCTAGCCAGTGAGCAGTTCTTC
TRBV5-4	TRBJ2-3	.	.	CASSLGGPGTDTQYF	TGTGCCAGCAGCTTGGGGGGACCGGGCACAGATACGCAGTATTTT
TRBV7-7	TRBJ2-1	.	.	CASSLDLRDEQFF	TGTGCCAGCAGCTTAGACCTTCGGGATGAGCAGTTCTTC
TRBV30	TRBJ2-2	.	.	CAWGIGGGELFF	TGTGCCTGGGGAATCGGCGGCGGGGAGCTGTTTTTT
TRBV5-4	TRBJ1-1	.	.	CASSRTRGTTEAFF	TGTGCCAGCAGCCGCACAAGGGGGACCACTGAAGCTTTCTTT
TRBV19	TRBJ1-1	.	.	CASSQTGWEAFF	TGTGCCAGTAGTCAAACAGGGTGGGAAGCTTTCTTT
TRBV25-1	TRBJ2-7	.	.	CASSPQGEAYEQYF	TGTGCCAGCAGTCCTCAGGGGGAGGCCTACGAGCAGTACTTC
TRBV5-1	TRBJ2-2	.	.	CASSLAGANTGELFF	TGCGCCAGCAGCTTGGCGGGGGCGAACACCGGGGAGCTGTTTTTT
TRBV5-1	TRBJ2-3	.	.	CASRREGVGTDTQYF	TGCGCCAGCAGACGTGAGGGGGTGGGGACAGATACGCAGTATTTT
TRBV6-6	TRBJ2-7	.	.	CASSSIDRNDEQYF	TGTGCCAGCAGTTCCATCGACAGGAATGACGAGCAGTACTTC
TRBV7-2	TRBJ2-7	TRBD2	.	CASSFTSGSYEQYF	TGTGCCAGCAGCTTCACTAGCGGGAGCTACGAGCAGTACTTC
TRBV11-2	TRBJ1-1	.	.	CASSFSWGTEAFF	TGTGCCAGCAGCTTCTCATGGGGCACTGAAGCTTTCTTT
TRBV7-8	TRBJ2-1	TRBD2	.	CASSLELAGESSYNEQFF	TGTGCCAGCAGCTTAGAACTAGCGGGGGAGAGCTCCTACAATGAGCAGTTCTTC
TRBV11-1	TRBJ2-2	.	few	CASSLVANTGELFF	TGTGCCAGCAGCTTAGTAGCGAACACCGGGGAGCTGTTTTTT
TRBV9	TRBJ2-5	.	.	CASSRDFQETQYF	TGTGCCAGCAGCAGGGACTTTCAAGAGACCCAGTACTTC
TRBV6-1	TRBJ1-1	.	.	CASSEAFHTEAFF	TGTGCCAGCAGTGAAGCCTTCCATACTGAAGCTTTCTTT
TRBV18	TRBJ2-2	TRBD1	.	CASSPNQGAPGELFF	TGTGCCAGCTCACCCAACCAGGGGGCGCCCGGGGAGCTGTTTTTT
TRBV5-5	TRBJ1-2	.	.	CASSLWGQNYGYTF	TGTGCCAGCAGCTTGTGGGGACAAAACTATGGCTACACCTTC
TRBV2	TRBJ2-5	TRBD2	.	CASSEALRGGPKTQYF	TGTGCCAGCAGTGAAGCGCTTCGGGGGGGCCCCAAGACCCAGTACTTC
TRBV14	TRBJ2-7	.	.	CASSQEFGDHEQYF	TGTGCCAGCAGCCAAGAGTTTGGAGACCACGAGCAGTACTTC
TRBV6-4	TRBJ2-3	TRBD2	.	CASSRTSGATDTQYF	TGTGCCAGCTCGAGGACTAGCGGGGCAACAGATACGCAGTATTTT
TRBV27	TRBJ2-3	TRBD2	.	CASRKLAADTQYF	TGTGCCAGCAGGAAACTAGCGGCAGATACGCAGTATTTT
TRBV5-6	TRBJ2-7	.	.	CASRYRAGGTYEQYF	TGTGCCAGCAGATACCGCGCCGGCGGGACCTACGAGCAGTACTTC
TRBV6-1	TRBJ1-1	.	few	CASSEAYHTEAFF	TGTGCCAGCAGTGAAGCCTATCACACTGAAGCTTTCTTT
TRBV29-1	TRBJ2-6	.	.	CSVYTDSGANVLTF	TGCAGCGTTTATACAGACTCTGGGGCCAACGTCCTGACTTTC